A selection of T cell receptor beta chains follows, all from one sample in a study of T cell repertoires in cytomegalovirus infection. TCRdb used MiXCR to reprocess the reads, holding one entry per CDR3 protein. The sample includes some 300,000 distinct CDR3 sequences, roughly an eighth of them seen just once. The specimen was PBMCs. Receptors were obtained from a human donor in good health (CMV status not recorded). Some clones in this sample may be carry-over from other donors' samples. Both conserved end residues are part of each CDR3. Fields, in order: clone size, D gene, V gene, J gene, CDR3 DNA, CDR3 protein. The D gene is left open where the match is weak. Rows may omit the clone size; those that give it use once, few, many or a size class.

abundance: few; d_gene: .; v_gene: TRBV5-1; j_gene: TRBJ1-2; CDR3nt: TGCGCCAGCAGCACAACATCCAGGGGAACTATCTATGGCTACACCTTC; CDR3aa: CASSTTSRGTIYGYTF
abundance: many; d_gene: .; v_gene: TRBV10-2; j_gene: TRBJ1-1; CDR3nt: TGCGCCAGCAGTGAATCGGGCGCAACTGAAGCTTTCTTT; CDR3aa: CASSESGATEAFF
abundance: few; d_gene: .; v_gene: TRBV19; j_gene: TRBJ2-7; CDR3nt: TGTGCCAGTAGGAGGTTGGGGGCCTACGAGCAGTACTTC; CDR3aa: CASRRLGAYEQYF
abundance: .; d_gene: .; v_gene: TRBV11-2; j_gene: TRBJ2-2; CDR3nt: TGTGCCAGCAGCTTACGCCCCACAGGGAACACCGGGGAGCTGTTTTTT; CDR3aa: CASSLRPTGNTGELFF
abundance: many; d_gene: TRBD1; v_gene: TRBV12-3/TRBV12-4; j_gene: TRBJ1-2; CDR3nt: TGTGCCAGCAGTTTAGGGGGACAGGGACGCTATGGCTACACCTTC; CDR3aa: CASSLGGQGRYGYTF
abundance: .; d_gene: TRBD2; v_gene: TRBV12-3/TRBV12-4; j_gene: TRBJ2-7; CDR3nt: TGTGCCAGCAGCAATGGGGGGGTTTGGTCCTACGAGCAGTACTTC; CDR3aa: CASSNGGVWSYEQYF
abundance: many; d_gene: TRBD1; v_gene: TRBV7-9; j_gene: TRBJ1-2; CDR3nt: TGTGCCAGCAGCTCAGAGTGGACAGGGCGAAAAGTTCCGGGCTACACCTTC; CDR3aa: CASSSEWTGRKVPGYTF
abundance: many; d_gene: .; v_gene: TRBV7-8; j_gene: TRBJ1-1; CDR3nt: TGTGCCAGCAGCTTAGTTACAGGGCTCTTCACTGAAGCTTTCTTT; CDR3aa: CASSLVTGLFTEAFF
abundance: few; d_gene: TRBD1; v_gene: TRBV7-9; j_gene: TRBJ1-2; CDR3nt: TGTGCCAGCAGCTTACTAATAGGGACAGACTATGGCTACACCTTC; CDR3aa: CASSLLIGTDYGYTF
abundance: .; d_gene: .; v_gene: TRBV3-1; j_gene: TRBJ2-1; CDR3nt: TGTGCCAGCAGCCAGGGGGGGACAATTTACAATGAGCAGTTCTTC; CDR3aa: CASSQGGTIYNEQFF
abundance: few; d_gene: .; v_gene: TRBV20-1; j_gene: TRBJ2-5; CDR3nt: TGCAGTGCTCATCCAGGGGAAGAGACCCAGTACTTC; CDR3aa: CSAHPGEETQYF
abundance: few; d_gene: .; v_gene: TRBV19; j_gene: TRBJ1-1; CDR3nt: TGTGCCAGTAGTGTGGTGAAGCTAGCTGAAGCTTTCTTT; CDR3aa: CASSVVKLAEAFF
abundance: few; d_gene: .; v_gene: TRBV5-3; j_gene: TRBJ2-1; CDR3nt: TGTGCCAGCAGCTTGACGAGGATCCTTAGAGCGAATGAGCAGTTCTTC; CDR3aa: CASSLTRILRANEQFF
abundance: .; d_gene: TRBD2; v_gene: TRBV10-3; j_gene: TRBJ2-1; CDR3nt: TGTGCCATCAGAGGGACTAGCGGGGGGGCTTCTAGCTCCTACAATGAGCAGTTCTTC; CDR3aa: CAIRGTSGGASSSYNEQFF
abundance: .; d_gene: TRBD2; v_gene: TRBV20-1; j_gene: TRBJ2-3; CDR3nt: TGCAGTGCAAGTGAGCCCCACGGGGAGGGCGCGGATACGCAGTATTTT; CDR3aa: CSASEPHGEGADTQYF
abundance: few; d_gene: .; v_gene: TRBV6-2/TRBV6-3; j_gene: TRBJ2-5; CDR3nt: TGTGCCAGCAGTTGGAGGAGGGAGACCCAGTACTTC; CDR3aa: CASSWRRETQYF
abundance: .; d_gene: TRBD1; v_gene: TRBV29-1; j_gene: TRBJ2-7; CDR3nt: TGCAGCGGAGCGTGGGACAGGGGAAAGGCGCAGTACTTC; CDR3aa: CSGAWDRGKAQYF
abundance: .; d_gene: TRBD2; v_gene: TRBV19; j_gene: TRBJ2-2; CDR3nt: TGTGCCAGCAGTCCCTGGACTAGCGGGGGCAACACCGGGGAGCTGTTTTTT; CDR3aa: CASSPWTSGGNTGELFF
abundance: .; d_gene: .; v_gene: TRBV19; j_gene: TRBJ1-5; CDR3nt: TGTGCCAGTACTCCCGGGACAAGTGTTTGGCCCCAGCATTTT; CDR3aa: CASTPGTSVWPQHF
abundance: .; d_gene: .; v_gene: TRBV7-4; j_gene: TRBJ1-5; CDR3nt: TGTGCCAGCAGCGTGTGGGGGAACAATCAGCCCCAGCATTTT; CDR3aa: CASSVWGNNQPQHF
abundance: many; d_gene: TRBD1; v_gene: TRBV7-2; j_gene: TRBJ2-3; CDR3nt: TGTGCCAGCACCCGGGACAGGGGCTATCGGGATACGCAGTATTTT; CDR3aa: CASTRDRGYRDTQYF
abundance: many; d_gene: .; v_gene: TRBV6-5; j_gene: TRBJ1-5; CDR3nt: TGTGCCAGCAGTTACTCCGGGACAAATAGCAATCAGCCCCAGCATTTT; CDR3aa: CASSYSGTNSNQPQHF
abundance: .; d_gene: .; v_gene: TRBV13; j_gene: TRBJ2-7; CDR3nt: TGTGCCAGCAGCCTGGCCTTGGGGACCGAGCAGTACTTC; CDR3aa: CASSLALGTEQYF
abundance: many; d_gene: .; v_gene: TRBV28; j_gene: TRBJ2-3; CDR3nt: TGTGCCAGCAGTTTACGGGACCTTAGGTCGGATACGCAGTATTTT; CDR3aa: CASSLRDLRSDTQYF
abundance: .; d_gene: .; v_gene: TRBV20-1; j_gene: TRBJ1-1; CDR3nt: TGCAGTGCTAGCGACGGAGACACTGAAGCTTTCTTT; CDR3aa: CSASDGDTEAFF
abundance: many; d_gene: .; v_gene: TRBV7-7; j_gene: TRBJ2-2; CDR3nt: TGTGCCAGCAGCTTTAGTTGGCGGACCGGGGAGCTGTTTTTT; CDR3aa: CASSFSWRTGELFF
abundance: few; d_gene: .; v_gene: TRBV20-1; j_gene: TRBJ2-5; CDR3nt: TGCAGTGCCGCCTTAGACAGGACCCAAGAGACCCAGTACTTC; CDR3aa: CSAALDRTQETQYF
abundance: many; d_gene: .; v_gene: TRBV7-2; j_gene: TRBJ2-7; CDR3nt: TGTGCCAGCAGCTTATCCTGGGGCGAGCAGTACTTC; CDR3aa: CASSLSWGEQYF
abundance: many; d_gene: TRBD2; v_gene: TRBV28; j_gene: TRBJ2-7; CDR3nt: TGTGCCAGCAGTTCCCCCCCCGGGACTAGCGCATCCTACGAGCAGTACTTC; CDR3aa: CASSSPPGTSASYEQYF
abundance: .; d_gene: TRBD1; v_gene: TRBV5-6; j_gene: TRBJ1-1; CDR3nt: TGTGCCAGCAGCTTTTGGACAGGGGGAAAGGGCACTGAAGCTTTCTTT; CDR3aa: CASSFWTGGKGTEAFF
abundance: many; d_gene: .; v_gene: TRBV7-2; j_gene: TRBJ2-1; CDR3nt: TGTGCCAGCAGCTTAGTCTTGAGGGCCTACAATGAGCAGTTCTTC; CDR3aa: CASSLVLRAYNEQFF
abundance: many; d_gene: TRBD1; v_gene: TRBV7-8; j_gene: TRBJ1-5; CDR3nt: TGTGCCAGCAGCTCGGACAGGGTGAATCAGCCCCAGCATTTT; CDR3aa: CASSSDRVNQPQHF
abundance: .; d_gene: TRBD2; v_gene: TRBV6-5; j_gene: TRBJ2-3; CDR3nt: TGTGCCAGCAGTCCTCCTAGCGGGAGACGCACAGATACGCAGTATTTT; CDR3aa: CASSPPSGRRTDTQYF
abundance: few; d_gene: .; v_gene: TRBV5-6; j_gene: TRBJ1-2; CDR3nt: TGTGCCAGCAGCACCCTTGAGGCTAACTATGGCTACACCTTC; CDR3aa: CASSTLEANYGYTF
abundance: many; d_gene: .; v_gene: TRBV7-2; j_gene: TRBJ1-6; CDR3nt: TGTGCCAGCAGCCTAATACAAGGACAGAGCAGGGGTTCACCCCTCCACTTT; CDR3aa: CASSLIQGQSRGSPLHF
abundance: many; d_gene: .; v_gene: TRBV7-8; j_gene: TRBJ2-5; CDR3nt: TGTGCCAGCCGAAGGGGTTTAGAGACCCAGTACTTC; CDR3aa: CASRRGLETQYF
abundance: many; d_gene: .; v_gene: TRBV7-2; j_gene: TRBJ2-5; CDR3nt: TGTGCCAGCAGCTTAGCGGTGTCTAGAAAAGAGACCCAGTACTTC; CDR3aa: CASSLAVSRKETQYF
abundance: .; d_gene: .; v_gene: TRBV24-1; j_gene: TRBJ2-1; CDR3nt: TGTGCCACCAGTGAGTCGACTAGACCTGGTAATGAGCAGTTCTTC; CDR3aa: CATSESTRPGNEQFF
abundance: .; d_gene: TRBD2; v_gene: TRBV29-1; j_gene: TRBJ2-6; CDR3nt: TGCAGCGTTTGGGGGGGACCTTCTGGGGCCAACGTCCTGACTTTC; CDR3aa: CSVWGGPSGANVLTF
abundance: many; d_gene: TRBD2; v_gene: TRBV6-1; j_gene: TRBJ2-7; CDR3nt: TGTGCCAGCAGCCTTGGGACTAGCGGGAGCTCCTACGAGCAGTACTTC; CDR3aa: CASSLGTSGSSYEQYF
abundance: .; d_gene: .; v_gene: TRBV2; j_gene: TRBJ2-1; CDR3nt: TGTGCCAGCAATATAGCGGTACCCCAGTTCTTC; CDR3aa: CASNIAVPQFF
abundance: .; d_gene: TRBD1; v_gene: TRBV28; j_gene: TRBJ2-3; CDR3nt: TGTGCCAGCAGTTTAGTCGAGGGACAGGGGGAACTAAGCACAGATACGCAGTATTTT; CDR3aa: CASSLVEGQGELSTDTQYF
abundance: .; d_gene: .; v_gene: TRBV7-2; j_gene: TRBJ2-7; CDR3nt: TGTGCCAGCAGCCCGGACGCCTACGAGCAGTACTTC; CDR3aa: CASSPDAYEQYF
abundance: few; d_gene: .; v_gene: TRBV19; j_gene: TRBJ2-1; CDR3nt: TGTGCCAGTAAGCTGGGCAATGAGCAGTTCTTC; CDR3aa: CASKLGNEQFF
abundance: many; d_gene: TRBD2; v_gene: TRBV7-2; j_gene: TRBJ2-1; CDR3nt: TGTGCCAGCAGGCCTAGCGGGAGCACCTACAATGAGCAGTTCTTC; CDR3aa: CASRPSGSTYNEQFF